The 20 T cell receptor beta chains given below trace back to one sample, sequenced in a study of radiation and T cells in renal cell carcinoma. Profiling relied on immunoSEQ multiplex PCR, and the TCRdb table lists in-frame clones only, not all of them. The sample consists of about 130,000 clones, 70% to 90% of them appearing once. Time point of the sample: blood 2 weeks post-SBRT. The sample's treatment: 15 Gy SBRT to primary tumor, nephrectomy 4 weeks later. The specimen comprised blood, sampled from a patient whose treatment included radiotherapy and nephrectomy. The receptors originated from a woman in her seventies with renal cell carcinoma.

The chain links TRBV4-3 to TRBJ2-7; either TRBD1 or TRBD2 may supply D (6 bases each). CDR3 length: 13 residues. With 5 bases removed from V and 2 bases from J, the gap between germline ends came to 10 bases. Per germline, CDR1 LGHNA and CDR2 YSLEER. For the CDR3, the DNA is TGCGCCAGCAGCAGGGGGGACACCTACGAGCAGTACTTC. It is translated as CASSRGDTYEQYF.

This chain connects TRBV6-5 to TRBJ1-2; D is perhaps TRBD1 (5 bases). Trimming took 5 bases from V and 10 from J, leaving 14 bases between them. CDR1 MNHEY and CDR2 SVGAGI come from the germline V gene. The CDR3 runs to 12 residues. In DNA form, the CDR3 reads TGTGCCAGCAGTCCCTGGGGCAGCATCTACACCTTC. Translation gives CASSPWGSIYTF.

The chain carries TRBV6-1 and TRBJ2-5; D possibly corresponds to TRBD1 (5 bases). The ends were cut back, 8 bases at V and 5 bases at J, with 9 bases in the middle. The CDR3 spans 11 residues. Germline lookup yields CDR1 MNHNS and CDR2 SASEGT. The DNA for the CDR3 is TGTGCCAGCTCTCACAGGGAGACCCAGTACTTC. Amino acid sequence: CASSHRETQYF.

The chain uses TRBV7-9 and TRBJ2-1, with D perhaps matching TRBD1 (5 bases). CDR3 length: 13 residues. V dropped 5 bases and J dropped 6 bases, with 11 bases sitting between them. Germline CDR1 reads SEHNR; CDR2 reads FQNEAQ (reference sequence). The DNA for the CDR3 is TGTGCCAGCAGCCAGGGTCTCCCCAATGAGCAGTTCTTC. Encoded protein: CASSQGLPNEQFF.

The CDR3 loop is CASSLGGATNEQFF. CDR3 nucleotides: TGTGCCAGCAGCTTAGGGGGGGCTACGAATGAGCAGTTCTTC. This chain uses TRBV11-3 with TRBJ2-1; either TRBD1 or TRBD2 may fit D (6 bases each). V was cut by 1 base and J by 7 bases, with 11 bases left in between. There are 14 residues in the CDR3. Germline CDR1 is SGHNT and CDR2 is YENEEA.

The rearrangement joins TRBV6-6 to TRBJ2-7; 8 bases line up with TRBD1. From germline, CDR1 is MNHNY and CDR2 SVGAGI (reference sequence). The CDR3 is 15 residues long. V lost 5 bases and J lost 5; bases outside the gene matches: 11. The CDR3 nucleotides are TGTGCCAGCAGTGACAGCAGGACAGGGCGACACGAGCAGTACTTC. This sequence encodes CASSDSRTGRHEQYF.

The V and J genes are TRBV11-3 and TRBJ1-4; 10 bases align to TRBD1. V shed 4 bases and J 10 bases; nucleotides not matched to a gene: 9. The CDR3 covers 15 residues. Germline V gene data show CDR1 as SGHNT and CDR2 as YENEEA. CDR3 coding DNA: TGTGCCAGCAGCTCACCGGGACAGGGGAGTAGAAAACTGTTTTTT. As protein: CASSSPGQGSRKLFF. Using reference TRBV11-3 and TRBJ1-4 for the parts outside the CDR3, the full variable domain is EAGVVQSPRYKIIEKKQPVAFWCNPISGHNTLYWYLQNLGQGPELLIRYENEEAVDDSQLPKDRFSAERLKGVDSTLKIQPAELGDSAVYLCASSSPGQGSRKLFFGSGTQLSVL.

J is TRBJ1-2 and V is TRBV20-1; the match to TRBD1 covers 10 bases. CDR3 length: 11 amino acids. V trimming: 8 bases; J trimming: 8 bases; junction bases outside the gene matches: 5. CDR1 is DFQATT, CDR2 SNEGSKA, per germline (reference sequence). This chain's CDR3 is CSTGTGEGYTF. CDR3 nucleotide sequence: TGCAGTACTGGGACAGGGGAGGGCTACACCTTC.

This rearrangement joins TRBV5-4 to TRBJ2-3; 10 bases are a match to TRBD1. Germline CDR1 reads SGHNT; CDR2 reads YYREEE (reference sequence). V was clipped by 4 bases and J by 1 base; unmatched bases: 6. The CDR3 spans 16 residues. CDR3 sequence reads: CASSRGTGAGTDTQYF. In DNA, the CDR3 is TGTGCCAGCAGCCGCGGGACAGGGGCTGGCACAGATACGCAGTATTTT. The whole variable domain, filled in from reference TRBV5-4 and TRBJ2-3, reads ETGVTQSPTHLIKTRGQQVTLRCSSQSGHNTVSWYQQALGQGPQFIFQYYREEENGRGNFPPRFSGLQFPNYSSELNVNALELDDSALYLCASSRGTGAGTDTQYFGPGTRLTVL.

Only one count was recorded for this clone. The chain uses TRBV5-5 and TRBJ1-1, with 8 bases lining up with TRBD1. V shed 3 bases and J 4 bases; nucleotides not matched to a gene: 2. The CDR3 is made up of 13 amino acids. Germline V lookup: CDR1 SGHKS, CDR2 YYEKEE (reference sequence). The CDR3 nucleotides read TGTGCCAGCAGCTCGGACAGGGCCACTGAAGCTTTCTTT. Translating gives CASSSDRATEAFF.

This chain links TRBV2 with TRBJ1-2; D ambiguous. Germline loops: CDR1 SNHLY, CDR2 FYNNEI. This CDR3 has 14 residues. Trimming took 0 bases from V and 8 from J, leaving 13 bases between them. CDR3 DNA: TGTGCCAGCAGTGAAGCCAGGCTGGTTGGAGGCTACACCTTC. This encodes CASSEARLVGGYTF.

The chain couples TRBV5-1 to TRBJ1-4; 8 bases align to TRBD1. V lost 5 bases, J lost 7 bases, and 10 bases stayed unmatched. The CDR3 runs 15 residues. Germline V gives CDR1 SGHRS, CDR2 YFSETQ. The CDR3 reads CASSSGQGNSEKLFF. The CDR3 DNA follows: TGCGCCAGCAGTTCTGGACAGGGCAATAGTGAAAAACTGTTTTTT.

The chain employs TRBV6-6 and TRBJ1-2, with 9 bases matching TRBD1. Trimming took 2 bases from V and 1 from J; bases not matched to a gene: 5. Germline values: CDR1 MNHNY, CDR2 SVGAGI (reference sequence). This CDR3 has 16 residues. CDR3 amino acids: CASSYLGGQGNYGYTF. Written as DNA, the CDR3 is TGTGCCAGCAGTTACCTAGGGGGACAGGGTAACTATGGCTACACCTTC.

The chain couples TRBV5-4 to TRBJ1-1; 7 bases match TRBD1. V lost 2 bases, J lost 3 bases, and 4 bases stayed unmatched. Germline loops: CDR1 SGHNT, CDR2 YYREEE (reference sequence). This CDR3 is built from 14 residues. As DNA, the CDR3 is TGTGCCAGCAGCTTAAGGGGGCTCTACACTGAAGCTTTCTTT. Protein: CASSLRGLYTEAFF.

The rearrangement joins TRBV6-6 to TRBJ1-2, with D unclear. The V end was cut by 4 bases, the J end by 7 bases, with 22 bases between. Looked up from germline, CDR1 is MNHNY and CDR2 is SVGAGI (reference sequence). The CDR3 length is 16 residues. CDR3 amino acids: CASSLREWDLATGYTF. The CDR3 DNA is TGTGCCAGCAGTTTGCGCGAGTGGGATCTGGCAACTGGCTACACCTTC.

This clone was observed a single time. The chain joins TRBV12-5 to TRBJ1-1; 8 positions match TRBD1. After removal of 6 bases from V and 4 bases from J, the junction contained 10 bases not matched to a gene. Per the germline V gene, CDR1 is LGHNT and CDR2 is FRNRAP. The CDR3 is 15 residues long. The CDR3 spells CASGPKQGGVTEAFF. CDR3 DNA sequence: TGTGCTAGTGGACCCAAACAGGGGGGGGTCACTGAAGCTTTCTTT.

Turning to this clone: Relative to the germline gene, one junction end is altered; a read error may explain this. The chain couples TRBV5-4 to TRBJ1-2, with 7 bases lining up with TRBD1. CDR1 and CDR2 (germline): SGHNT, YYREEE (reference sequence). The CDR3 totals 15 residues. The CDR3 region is CVSSREGAPIYGYTF. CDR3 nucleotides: TGTGTCAGCAGCCGAGAGGGGGCCCCGATCTATGGCTACACCTTC.

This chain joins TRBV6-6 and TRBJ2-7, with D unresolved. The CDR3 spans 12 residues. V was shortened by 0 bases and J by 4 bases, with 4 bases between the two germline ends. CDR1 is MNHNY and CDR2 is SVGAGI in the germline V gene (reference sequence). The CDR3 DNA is TGTGCCAGCAGTTACTCGATGTACGAGCAGTACTTC. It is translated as CASSYSMYEQYF.

CDR3 sequence: CASRQGQGHHEAFF. As DNA, the CDR3 is TGTGCCAGTAGACAGGGACAGGGACACCATGAAGCTTTCTTT. The V gene is TRBV19, the J gene TRBJ1-1, with 9 bases matching TRBD1. Germline V gene lookup returns CDR1 LNHDA and CDR2 SQIVND (reference sequence). The CDR3 length is 14 residues. V shed 6 bases and J 7 bases; nucleotides not matched to a gene: 9.

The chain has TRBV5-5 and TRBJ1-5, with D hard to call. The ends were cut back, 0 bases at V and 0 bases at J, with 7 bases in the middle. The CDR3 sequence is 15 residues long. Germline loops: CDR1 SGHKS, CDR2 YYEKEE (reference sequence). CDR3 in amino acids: CASSLVQTSNQPQHF. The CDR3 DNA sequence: TGTGCCAGCAGCTTGGTTCAGACTAGCAATCAGCCCCAGCATTTT.